This TCR beta chain derives from a study of blood T cell repertoires in COVID-19. At the level of the study: Sites across the United States, Italy and Spain contributed samples from acute and convalescent COVID-19. PBMCs, B-cell-depleted T cells, or T cells provided the cDNA or gDNA that made up the material.

One Seattle source followed patients from active infection through their disease course. This clone was recorded once. The V gene end was trimmed by 8 bases and the J gene end by 4 bases; junction bases not matched to a gene: 12. From germline, CDR1 is MNHEY and CDR2 SVGAGI. The CDR3 extends over 15 amino acids. In the study's own analysis: Cell counts per sample came from amplifying reference gene primers. TCRdb's copy holds only in-frame clones and misses some; the assay was immunoSEQ multiplex PCR. V and J calls and clone size are copied from that table; D and trimming were computed from the DNA. The table includes about 370,000 clones, more than 70% detected once.

Sequencing was carried out using peripheral blood. The chain carries TRBV6-5 and TRBJ1-1; 8 bases are a match to TRBD1. The receptor comes from a woman under 40 with COVID-19, enrolled during active disease. The CDR3 DNA reads TGTGCCAGCGGGAGGACAGGGTTTGACGGCACTGAAGCTTTCTTT. Amino acid sequence: CASGRTGFDGTEAFF.